The next 7 T cell receptor beta chains were all read from a single sample in a study of T cells after yellow fever vaccination (dated by TCRdb to between 2019 and 2020). The protocol used for the library was 5' RACE. TCRdb records Illumina HiSeq 2500 as the sequencer. The public reads were quality trimmed at Q25 with fastp and then assembled into clones with MiXCR by TCRdb, keeping productive beta chains. Records with the same CDR3 protein are collapsed into one entry carrying the most frequent genes and DNA. This sample holds under 80,000 distinct CDR3 sequences; approximately 7% were observed only once. The top ten clones comprise roughly a third of the sample. The intended sense of this specimen's treatment or condition label: live attenuated yellow fever vaccine strain. This sample comprised CD8+ T cells sorted from PBMCs, obtained 15 days after the yellow fever booster vaccination. These receptors were taken from a man under 40 who received the YFV17D yellow fever vaccine.

The chain couples TRBV14 to TRBJ2-1; no reliable D call. The CDR3 is 12 residues long. Germline CDR1 and CDR2: SGHDN and FVKESK. V was trimmed by 2 bases and J by 6 bases, leaving 5 bases between them. The DNA for the CDR3 is TGTGCCAGCAGCCAAAGTAGCAATGAGCAGTTCTTC. It specifies CASSQSSNEQFF.

This clonotype was recorded a few times. The V call is TRBV5-4, the J call TRBJ1-3; D is undetermined. In germline, CDR1 is SGHNT, CDR2 YYREEE (reference sequence). The CDR3 has 15 residues. V was cut by 0 bases and J by 2 bases, with 9 bases left in between. The CDR3 DNA is TGTGCCAGCAGCTTGGCACCCCTGGCTGGAAACACCATATATTTT. Protein: CASSLAPLAGNTIYF.

This clonotype was recorded many times. J is TRBJ2-5 and V is TRBV7-8; 9 bases are shared with TRBD1. V lost 5 bases to trimming and J lost 5 bases; unmatched junction nucleotides: 15. The germline V gene has CDR1 SGHVS and CDR2 FQNEAQ. There are 17 residues in the CDR3. The CDR3 bases are TGTGCCAGCAGCCCTACGACAGGGGGGTTATTTCGGGAGACCCAGTACTTC. It is translated as CASSPTTGGLFRETQYF. The whole variable domain, remainder taken from reference TRBV7-8 and TRBJ2-5, is GAGVSQSPRYKVAKRGQDVALRCDPISGHVSLFWYQQALGQGPEFLTYFQNEAQLDKSGLPSDRFFAERPEGSVSTLKIQRTQQEDSAVYLCASSPTTGGLFRETQYFGPGTRLLVL.

This clonotype was found many times. This chain uses TRBV5-1 with TRBJ2-3; D assignment may be TRBD1 or TRBD2 (5 bases each). V lost 0 bases, J lost 0 bases, and 11 bases lay in between. CDR1 SGHRS and CDR2 YFSETQ come from the germline V gene. The CDR3 runs 16 residues. The CDR3 sequence is CASSLEVGGSTDTQYF. In DNA form, the CDR3 reads TGCGCCAGCAGCTTGGAGGTTGGGGGTAGCACAGATACGCAGTATTTT.

Many counts were recorded for this clonotype. This sequence joins TRBV12-3 or TRBV12-4 and TRBJ2-5; 8 bases align to TRBD2. V lost 5 bases to trimming and J lost 4 bases; unmatched junction nucleotides: 9. The CDR3 consists of 15 residues. The CDR3 loop reads CASSLAGGGGETQYF. Here the CDR3 DNA reads TGTGCCAGCAGTCTCGCGGGGGGAGGGGGAGAGACCCAGTACTTC.

This clonotype occurred many times. The chain joins TRBV9 to TRBJ2-2; 11 nucleotides line up with TRBD2. Germline V gives CDR1 SGDLS, CDR2 YYNGEE. CDR3 length equals 17 residues. Trimming removed 3 bases from V and 0 bases from J; junction bases left unmatched: 4. The CDR3 spells CASSAPTSGTNTGELFF. In nucleotides, the CDR3 is TGTGCCAGCAGCGCCCCGACTAGCGGGACGAACACCGGGGAGCTGTTTTTT.

This clonotype was observed a few times. This rearrangement joins TRBV10-3 to TRBJ2-5, with 12 bases lining up with TRBD1. Per the germline V gene, CDR1 is ENHRY and CDR2 is SYGVKD. V trimming: 2 bases; J trimming: 4 bases; junction bases outside the gene matches: 2. The CDR3 covers 15 residues. The CDR3 spells CAISERDRGLETQYF. The CDR3 DNA is TGTGCCATCAGTGAGAGGGACAGGGGGCTAGAGACCCAGTACTTC.